This T cell receptor beta chain is from a study of T cell repertoires in cytomegalovirus infection. Study in general: Public TCR beta signatures provided an indication of both CMV infection and a matching HLA type.

TCRdb fed the reads into MiXCR, producing one record per CDR3 protein. Here the sample spans about 480,000 distinct CDR3 sequences, about 33% being singletons. CDR1 is SGHTA, CDR2 FQGNSA, per germline. Between the trimmed V and J ends, which lost 5 bases and 5 bases, there was a span of 16 bases. The length of the CDR3 is 15 residues. This clonotype occurred a few times. Its antigen is not known. Sequenced here: cultured PBMCs, sampled from culture after CMV antigen stimulation. This TCR came from a human donor in good health (CMV status not recorded). Some clones in this sample may be carry-over from other donors' samples. J is TRBJ2-1 and V is TRBV7-2; tentative D call: TRBD1 (6 bases). The CDR3 DNA is TGTGCCAGCAGCAAAGGGGGATGGTTTGACAATGAGCAGTTCTTC. Translation gives CASSKGGWFDNEQFF. The whole variable domain, filled in from reference TRBV7-2 and TRBJ2-1, reads GAGVSQSPSNKVTEKGKDVELRCDPISGHTALYWYRQSLGQGLEFLIYFQGNSAPDKSGLPSDRFSAERTGGSVSTLTIQRTQQEDSAVYLCASSKGGWFDNEQFFGPGTRLTVL.